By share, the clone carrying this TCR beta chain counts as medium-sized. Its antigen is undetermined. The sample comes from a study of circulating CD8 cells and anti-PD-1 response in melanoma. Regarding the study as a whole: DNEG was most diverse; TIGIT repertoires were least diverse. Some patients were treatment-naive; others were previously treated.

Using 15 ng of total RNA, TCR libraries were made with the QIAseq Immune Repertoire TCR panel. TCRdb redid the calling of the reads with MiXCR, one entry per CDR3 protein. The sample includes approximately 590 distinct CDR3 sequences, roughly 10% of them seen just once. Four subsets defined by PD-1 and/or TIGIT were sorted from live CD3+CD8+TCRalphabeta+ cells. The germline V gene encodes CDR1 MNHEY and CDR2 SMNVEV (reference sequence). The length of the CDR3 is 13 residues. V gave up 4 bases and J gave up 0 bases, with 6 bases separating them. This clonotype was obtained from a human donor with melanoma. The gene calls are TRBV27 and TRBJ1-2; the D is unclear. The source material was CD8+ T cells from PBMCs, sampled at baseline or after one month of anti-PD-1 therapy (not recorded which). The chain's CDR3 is CASSSTPNYGYTF. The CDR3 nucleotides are TGTGCCAGCAGTTCGACCCCTAACTATGGCTACACCTTC.